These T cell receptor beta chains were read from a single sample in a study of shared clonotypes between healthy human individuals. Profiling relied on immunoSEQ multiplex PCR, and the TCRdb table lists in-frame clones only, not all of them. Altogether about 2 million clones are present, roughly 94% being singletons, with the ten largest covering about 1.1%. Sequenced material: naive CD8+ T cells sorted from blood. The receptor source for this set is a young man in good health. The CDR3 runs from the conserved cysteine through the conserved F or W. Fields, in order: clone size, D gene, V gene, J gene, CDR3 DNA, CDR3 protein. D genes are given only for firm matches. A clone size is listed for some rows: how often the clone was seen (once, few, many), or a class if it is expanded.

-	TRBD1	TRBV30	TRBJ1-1	TGTGCCTGGGACAGGGTAATGAACACTGAAGCTTTCTTT	CAWDRVMNTEAFF
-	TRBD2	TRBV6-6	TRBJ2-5	TGTGCCAGCAGTTTTAGACTAGCTGAGGAGACCCAGTACTTC	CASSFRLAEETQYF
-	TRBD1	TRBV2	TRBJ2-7	TGTGCCAGCAACAAGGCAGGGACAGGCGCTCGGGAGCAGTACTTC	CASNKAGTGAREQYF
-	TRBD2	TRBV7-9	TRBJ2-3	TGTGCCAGCAGCTTAGCGCCTAGCGGGAGCCCAGATACGCAGTATTTT	CASSLAPSGSPDTQYF
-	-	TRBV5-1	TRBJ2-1	TGCGCCAGCAGCTCCAAAGGTTACAATGAGCAGTTCTTC	CASSSKGYNEQFF
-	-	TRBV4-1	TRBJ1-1	TGCGCCAGCAGCCAAGAAGAGCTGAACACTGAAGCTTTCTTT	CASSQEELNTEAFF
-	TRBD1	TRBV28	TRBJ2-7	TGTGCCAGCAGTTTGACAGGGGGATTCTACGAGCAGTACTTC	CASSLTGGFYEQYF
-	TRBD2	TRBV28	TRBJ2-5	TGTGCCAGCAGTTTGATCTCTAGCGGGGGGAGAGAGACCCAGTACTTC	CASSLISSGGRETQYF
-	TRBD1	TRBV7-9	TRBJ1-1	TGTGCCAGCAGCTTAAACCCAGGGGGCACTGAAGCTTTCTTT	CASSLNPGGTEAFF
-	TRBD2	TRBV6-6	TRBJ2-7	TGTGCCAGCAGTTACTCTGCGGGGGGGTACGAGCAGTACTTC	CASSYSAGGYEQYF
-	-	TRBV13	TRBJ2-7	TGTGCCAGCAGTCGAACTACCTACGAGCAGTACTTC	CASSRTTYEQYF
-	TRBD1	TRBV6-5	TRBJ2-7	TGTGCCAGCAGTCATGGACAGGGTATTGAATATACGTACTTC	CASSHGQGIEYTYF
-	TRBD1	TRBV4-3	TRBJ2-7	TGCGCCAGCAGCCAAGGGGGACAGACCTACGAGCAGTACTTC	CASSQGGQTYEQYF
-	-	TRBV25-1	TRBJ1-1	TGTGCCAGCAGTGAAACCGGGGGGGGAACTGAAGCTTTCTTT	CASSETGGGTEAFF
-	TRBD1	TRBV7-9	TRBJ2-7	TGTGCCAGCAGCTTATTCGAGGGGGCCCACTACGAGCAGTACTTC	CASSLFEGAHYEQYF
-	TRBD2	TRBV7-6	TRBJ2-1	TGTGCCAGCAGCTTAACAGGACTAGCGGGAGGAGGGCCCTACAATGAGCAGTTCTTC	CASSLTGLAGGGPYNEQFF
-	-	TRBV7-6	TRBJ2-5	TGTGCCAGCAGCTTTAGCGCAGGGGACCAAGAGACCCAGTACTTC	CASSFSAGDQETQYF
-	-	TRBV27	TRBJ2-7	TGTGCCAGCAGCCCAGGGCCAGGGTCTTCCTACGAGCAGTACTTC	CASSPGPGSSYEQYF
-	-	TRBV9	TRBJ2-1	TGTGCCAGCAGCGTAGCAGGTGAGCAGTTCTTC	CASSVAGEQFF
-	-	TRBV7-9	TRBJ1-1	TGTGCCAGCAGCCTCCCCGGAGGAACTGAAGCTTTCTTT	CASSLPGGTEAFF
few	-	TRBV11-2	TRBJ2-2	TGTGCCAGCAGCTTAGGGGCCGGGGAGCTGTTTTTT	CASSLGAGELFF
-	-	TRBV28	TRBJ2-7	TGTGCCAGCAGTTTATTAGCCTACGAGCAGTACTTC	CASSLLAYEQYF
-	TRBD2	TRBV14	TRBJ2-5	TGTGCCAGCAGCCAACTAGCGGGGGGGCTAGAGACCCAGTACTTC	CASSQLAGGLETQYF
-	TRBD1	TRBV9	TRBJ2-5	TGTGCCAGCAGCCAACGGACAGGAGAGGCCCAGTACTTC	CASSQRTGEAQYF
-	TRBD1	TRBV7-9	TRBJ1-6	TGTGCCAGCAGCGCCGGCCTTCAGGGGGGGGCATATAATTCACCCCTCCACTTT	CASSAGLQGGAYNSPLHF
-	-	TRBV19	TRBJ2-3	TGTGCCAGTAGTAACGGGGGTTGGGATACGCAGTATTTT	CASSNGGWDTQYF
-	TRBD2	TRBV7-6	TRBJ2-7	TGTGCCAGCAGCTTAGCGGGGGAGGGAGCCTACGAGCAGTACTTC	CASSLAGEGAYEQYF
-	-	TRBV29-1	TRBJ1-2	TGCAGCGTCGCCGGGAGCTACGGCTACACCTTC	CSVAGSYGYTF
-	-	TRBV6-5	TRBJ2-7	TGTGCCAGCAGTTCGGAGGACTACGAGCAGTACTTC	CASSSEDYEQYF
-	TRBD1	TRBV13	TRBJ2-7	TGTGCCAGCAGCTTGGAAAGGGACAGGGACTACGAGCAGTACTTC	CASSLERDRDYEQYF
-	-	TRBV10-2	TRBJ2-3	TGCGCCAGCAGCCTTACAGGATTTAGCACAGATACGCAGTATTTT	CASSLTGFSTDTQYF
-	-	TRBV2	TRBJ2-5	TGTGCCAGCAGCCATCCCGGACGGGGCCAAGAGACCCAGTACTTC	CASSHPGRGQETQYF